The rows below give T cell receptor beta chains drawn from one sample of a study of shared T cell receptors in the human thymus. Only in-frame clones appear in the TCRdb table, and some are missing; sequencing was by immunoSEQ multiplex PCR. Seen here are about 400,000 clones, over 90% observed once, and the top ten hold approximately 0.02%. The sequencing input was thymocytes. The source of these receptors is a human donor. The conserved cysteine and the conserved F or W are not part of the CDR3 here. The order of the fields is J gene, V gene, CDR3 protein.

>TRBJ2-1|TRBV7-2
ASSLVGGNEQF
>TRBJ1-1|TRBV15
ATSRDRDRERGNAEAF
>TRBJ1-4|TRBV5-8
ASSSRPRSGEKLF
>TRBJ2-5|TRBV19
ASSWRGEAQY
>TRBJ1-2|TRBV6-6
ASSYKRANYGYT
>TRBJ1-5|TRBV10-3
AISESILGGAGQPQH
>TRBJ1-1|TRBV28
ASSLFGRPGRGMNTEAF
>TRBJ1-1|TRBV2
ASRTTGGTEAF
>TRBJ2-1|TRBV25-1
ASSEWTSGFHSYNEQF
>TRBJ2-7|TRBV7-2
ASSPISGTLGGVSYEQY
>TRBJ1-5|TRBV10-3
AISAEGARSNQPQH
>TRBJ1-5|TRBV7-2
ASSLGMTGNNQPQH
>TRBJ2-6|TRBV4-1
ASSQEKGLPLLVHSGANVLT
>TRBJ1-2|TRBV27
ASSLTGSGCYT
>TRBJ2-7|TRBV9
ASSLPTGSLDEQY
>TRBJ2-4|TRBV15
ATSARTGHLAKNIQY
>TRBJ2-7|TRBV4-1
ASSPRLLVSSYEQY
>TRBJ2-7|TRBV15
ATSRDGEGQDYEQY
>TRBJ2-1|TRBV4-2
ASSHPGPGLAGQGNEQF
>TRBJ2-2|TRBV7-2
ASSLAEIWDPGELF
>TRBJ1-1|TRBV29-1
SVEDLEGRDTEAF
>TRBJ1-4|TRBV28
ASSFEPDREKGRDEKLF
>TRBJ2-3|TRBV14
ASSPIQRGNTDTQY
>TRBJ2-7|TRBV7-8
ASRGEGQEHYEQY
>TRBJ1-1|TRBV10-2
ASSEPPTGNTEAF
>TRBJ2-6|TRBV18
ASSQGGPINRTGANVLT
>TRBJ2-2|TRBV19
ASSILRGRGTGELF
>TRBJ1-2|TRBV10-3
AISGGPDSTNYGYT
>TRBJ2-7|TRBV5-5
ASSSGLAGVVYEQY
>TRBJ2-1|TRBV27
ASSLTGAYNEQF
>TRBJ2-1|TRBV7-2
ASSHPGTSGSGEQF
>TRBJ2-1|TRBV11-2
ASSFRAGDIYEQF
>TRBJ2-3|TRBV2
ASRSPGVWVTEDTDTQY
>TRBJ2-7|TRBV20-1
SADKGYEQY
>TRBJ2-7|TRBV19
ASSIGGQGGSYEQY
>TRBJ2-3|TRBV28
ASRNRPGQGIRDTQY
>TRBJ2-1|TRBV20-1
SARKGNEQF
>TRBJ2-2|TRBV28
ASSMGDRGHTGELF